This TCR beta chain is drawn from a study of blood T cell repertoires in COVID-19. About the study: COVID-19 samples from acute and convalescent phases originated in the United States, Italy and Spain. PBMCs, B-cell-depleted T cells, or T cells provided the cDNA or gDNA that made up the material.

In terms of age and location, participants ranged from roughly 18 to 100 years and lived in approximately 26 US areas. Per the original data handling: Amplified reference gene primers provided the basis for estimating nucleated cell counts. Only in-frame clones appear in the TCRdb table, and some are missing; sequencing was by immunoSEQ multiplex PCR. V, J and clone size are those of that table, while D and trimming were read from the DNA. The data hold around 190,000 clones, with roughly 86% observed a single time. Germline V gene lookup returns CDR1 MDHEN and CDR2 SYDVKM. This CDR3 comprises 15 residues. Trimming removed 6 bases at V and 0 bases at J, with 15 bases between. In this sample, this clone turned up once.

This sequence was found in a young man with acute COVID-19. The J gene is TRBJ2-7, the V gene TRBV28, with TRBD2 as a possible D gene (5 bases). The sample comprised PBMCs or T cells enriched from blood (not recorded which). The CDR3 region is CASSSSGSISYEQYF. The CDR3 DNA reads TGTGCCAGCAGCAGCAGCGGAAGTATCTCCTACGAGCAGTACTTC.